The TCR beta chain described here comes from a study of cytomegalovirus exposure and HLA in healthy donors. Whole-study results and caveats: Sequencing probably produced one cluster of sequence variants that were highly shared. Later analysis suggested links between common viral pathogens and several top significant clusters.

This clone was picked up one time. Its target is not known. This CDR3 region has 14 residues. The junction had 3 bases not matched to a gene; V was cut back by 5 bases and J by 0 bases. CDR1 MNHNS and CDR2 SASEGT come from the germline V gene. 60 Vbeta and 13 Jbeta primers were used in PCR. Per the authors' pipeline: A later analysis counted around 80 million unique TCR beta chains, some 12 million shared. Generated by immunoSEQ multiplex PCR, the TCRdb table keeps only in-frame clones and is missing some. That table furnishes V, J and clone size, whereas the DNA furnished D and trimming. The repertoire includes about 140,000 clones, around three quarters of them detected once, and approximately 6.2% sits in the top ten.

This sequence joins TRBV6-1 and TRBJ1-1; 7 bases agree with TRBD1. This sequence originates from a man between 40 and 49 years old in good health and CMV-seropositive. Sequenced material: PBMCs. CDR3 residues: CASSPDRVNTEAFF. The CDR3 DNA sequence: TGTGCCAGCAGTCCCGACAGGGTGAACACTGAAGCTTTCTTT.